A single T cell receptor beta chain is shown here with its context. Its specificity is not known. Via MiXCR, TCRdb re-called the 5' RACE reads, giving one row per CDR3 protein. Seen here are around 340,000 distinct CDR3 sequences, 8.7% observed once, and the top ten hold roughly 17%. The data belong to a study of T cells after yellow fever vaccination. Study as a whole: Preparing low-cell-number fractions relied on SMART-Seq v4 Ultra Low Input. General observations from the study: Post-booster repertoires again held most primary-vaccination clones (about 96% CD4, 75% to 90% CD8). The CD4 and CD8 compartments had a small share of their clonotypes in common.

The CDR3 loop spans 15 amino acids. The ends were cut back, 0 bases at V and 1 base at J, with 8 bases in the middle. Per the germline V gene, CDR1 is SGHRS and CDR2 is YFSETQ. The gene calls are TRBV5-1 and TRBJ1-5; D gene uncertain. Source: PBMCs, taken on the day of the first yellow fever vaccination. This TCR came from a man younger than 35 who received the YFV17D yellow fever vaccine. CDR3 nucleotides: TGCGCCAGCAGCTTGGACGGGGTGAGCAATCAGCCCCAGCATTTT. Translated: CASSLDGVSNQPQHF.